The present entry profiles one TCR beta chain with its context. Its antigen is currently not known. The sample holds no much larger clone one base away, and base qualities are not on file. This sample is drawn from a study of PD-1 blockade in classical Hodgkin lymphoma (dated by TCRdb to 2018 to 2020). Study-level background: Nivolumab dosing was 3 mg/kg intravenously every 2 weeks, continuing until either disease progression or unacceptable toxicity. To define a peripheral blood immune signature of response to PD-1 blockade in classical Hodgkin lymphoma, the study combined TCR beta sequencing with CyTOF. Overall study outcomes, separate from this receptor: By C4D1, a significant rise was seen in CD4+ TCR diversity but not in CD8+ TCR diversity (p=0.0027 vs p=0.16), and the rise was most apparent among complete responders (p=0.02). Newly diagnosed patients were reported to have lower baseline TCR diversity than healthy donors, and relapsed/refractory patients were reported to have lower baseline TCR diversity still. Only a single clinical trial cohort was studied, and what caused the repertoire differences, possibly disease activity or prior therapy, remained undefined. Trial patients with a complete response had baseline diversity similar to that of newly diagnosed patients, while partial responders and progressors had significantly lower diversity. Lower diversity was seen in patients whose nivolumab began less than 1 year after ASCT, and these patients were left out of later analyses so that immune reconstitution would not confound the results.

Genomic DNA was extracted with the Qiagen DNeasy kit from unsorted PBMCs and from negatively selected CD4+ and CD8+ fractions. TCR beta CDR3 regions were amplified by immunoSEQ multiplex PCR using primers annealing to V and J segments. A synthetic immune receptor repertoire was used to minimize amplification bias, and remaining bias was computationally removed after sequencing. Per the authors' processing: Repertoire diversity was quantified as the Shannon entropy index using custom Python scripts. Unsorted, CD4+ and CD8+ repertoires were analyzed separately, except in combined analyses where CD4+ and CD8+ sequences were merged in silico. A clone was considered expanded if an increase in frequency of at least 2-fold after treatment relative to C1D1 was found, and a pseudocount of 0.5 was applied to clones undetected at baseline. Clones with 0 or 1 copy at C1D1 were classified as singleton clones, and clones with 2 or more copies were classified as non-singleton clones. Clones expanded in unsorted samples were annotated as CD4+, CD8+ or unknown by matching protein sequences in sorted samples from the same patient. Wilcoxon tests on paired samples were used to test changes in diversity from C1D1 to C4D1. TCRdb retrieved this table from immuneACCESS and kept in-frame rearrangements only. Not all clones are present; in checked studies, unresolved V genes account for under half, and no reason is known for the remainder. That table furnishes V, J and clone size, whereas the DNA furnished D and trimming. In all, the sample holds 28,000 or so clones, and around 69% of those were seen once. Of the sample, 12% falls within the top ten clones.

Looking up the germline V gene yields CDR1 WSHSY and CDR2 SAAADI. V has 2 bases trimmed and J has 0 bases trimmed; junction bases matching no gene number 3. The CDR3 measures 16 amino acids from cysteine to phenylalanine. Left in the record is the CDR3 DNA by itself, 48 bases read in frame from the first base. In light of the paper, this sample's time point label describes: cycle 2 day 1 (C2D1) of nivolumab. All trial patients had relapsed after autologous stem cell transplantation, with cohorts A, B and C differing in prior brentuximab vedotin exposure. A total of around 59 patients with relapsed/refractory classical Hodgkin lymphoma made up the trial cohort, and each patient's best overall response was complete response, partial response or progressive disease. In the multi-cohort phase II CheckMate 205 trial, trial patients received single-agent nivolumab. Best overall response was determined by an independent review committee according to the 2007 International Working Group response criteria. Trial PBMCs were collected just before the start of nivolumab (C1D1) and during therapy at cycle 2 day 1 and cycle 4 day 1. Peripheral blood was collected in 8 mL Vacutainer Cell Preparation Tubes, from which PBMCs were isolated by centrifugation and then cryopreserved.

Sample: peripheral blood mononuclear cells (PBMCs), taken before the second cycle of nivolumab. The rearranged chain carries TRBV10-2 and TRBJ1-1, with 10 bases in between that match TRBD1. The receptor was derived from a human donor with classical Hodgkin lymphoma. CDR3 reads: CASSERDRGVNTEAFF. The DNA sequence is given as TGCGCCAGCAGTGAGCGGGACAGGGGCGTGAACACTGAAGCTTTCTTT.